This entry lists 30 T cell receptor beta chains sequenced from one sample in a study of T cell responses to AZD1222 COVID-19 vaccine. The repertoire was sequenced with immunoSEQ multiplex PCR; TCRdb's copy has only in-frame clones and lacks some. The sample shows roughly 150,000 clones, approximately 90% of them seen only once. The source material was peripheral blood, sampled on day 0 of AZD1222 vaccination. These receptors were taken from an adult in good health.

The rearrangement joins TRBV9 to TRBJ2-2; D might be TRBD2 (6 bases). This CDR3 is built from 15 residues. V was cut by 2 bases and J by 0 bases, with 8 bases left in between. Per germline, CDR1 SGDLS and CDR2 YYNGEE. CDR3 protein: CASSVSGANTGELFF. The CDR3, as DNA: TGTGCCAGCAGCGTTAGCGGCGCGAACACCGGGGAGCTGTTTTTT.

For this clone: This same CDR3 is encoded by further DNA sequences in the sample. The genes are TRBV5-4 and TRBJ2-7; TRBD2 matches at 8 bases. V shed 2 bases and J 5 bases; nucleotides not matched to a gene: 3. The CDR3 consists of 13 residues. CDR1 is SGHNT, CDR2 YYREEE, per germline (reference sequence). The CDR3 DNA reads TGTGCCAGCAGCTTTCGGGAGGGGAACGAGCAGTACTTC. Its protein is CASSFREGNEQYF.

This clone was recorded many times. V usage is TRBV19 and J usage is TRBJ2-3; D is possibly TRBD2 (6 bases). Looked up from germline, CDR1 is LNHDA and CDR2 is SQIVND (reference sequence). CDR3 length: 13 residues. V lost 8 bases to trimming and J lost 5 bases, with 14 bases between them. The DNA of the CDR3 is TGTGCCAGTTCTGGAGGGCCTAGAGATACGCAGTATTTT. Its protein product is CASSGGPRDTQYF.

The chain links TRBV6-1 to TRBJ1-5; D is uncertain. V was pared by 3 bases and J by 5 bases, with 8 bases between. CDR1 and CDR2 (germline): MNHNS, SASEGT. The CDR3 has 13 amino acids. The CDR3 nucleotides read TGTGCCAGCAGTGAGAAGGGCTATCAGCCCCAGCATTTT. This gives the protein CASSEKGYQPQHF.

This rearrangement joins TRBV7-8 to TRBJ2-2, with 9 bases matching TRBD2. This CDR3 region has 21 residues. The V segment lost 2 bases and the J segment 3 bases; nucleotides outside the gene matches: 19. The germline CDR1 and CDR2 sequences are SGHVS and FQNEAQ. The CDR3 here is CASSLLWRRLREGRDTGELFF. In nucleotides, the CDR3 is TGTGCCAGCAGCTTACTTTGGAGGCGATTGCGGGAGGGCCGGGACACCGGGGAGCTGTTTTTT.

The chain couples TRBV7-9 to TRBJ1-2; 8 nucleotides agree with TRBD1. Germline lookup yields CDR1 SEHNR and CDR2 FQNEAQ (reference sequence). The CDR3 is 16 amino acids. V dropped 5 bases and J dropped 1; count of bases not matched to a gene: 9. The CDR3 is CASSPRTGKGNYGYTF. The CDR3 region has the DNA TGTGCCAGCAGCCCAAGGACAGGGAAGGGTAACTATGGCTACACCTTC.

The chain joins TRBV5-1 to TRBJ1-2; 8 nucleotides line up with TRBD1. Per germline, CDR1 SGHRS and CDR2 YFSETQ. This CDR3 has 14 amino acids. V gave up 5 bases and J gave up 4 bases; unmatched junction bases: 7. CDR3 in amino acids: CASSRGQESYGYTF. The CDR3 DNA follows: TGCGCCAGCAGTAGGGGACAGGAGTCCTATGGCTACACCTTC.

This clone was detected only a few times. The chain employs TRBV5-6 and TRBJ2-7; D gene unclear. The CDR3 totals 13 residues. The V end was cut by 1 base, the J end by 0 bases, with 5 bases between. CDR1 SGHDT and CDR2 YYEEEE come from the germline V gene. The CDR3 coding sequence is TGTGCCAGCAGCTTGCCTAGCTCCTACGAGCAGTACTTC. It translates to CASSLPSSYEQYF.

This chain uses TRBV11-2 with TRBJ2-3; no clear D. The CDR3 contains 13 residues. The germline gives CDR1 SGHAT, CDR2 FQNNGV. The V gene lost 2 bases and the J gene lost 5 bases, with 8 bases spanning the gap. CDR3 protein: CASSLSPRDTQYF. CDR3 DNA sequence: TGTGCCAGCAGCTTAAGCCCTCGAGATACGCAGTATTTT.

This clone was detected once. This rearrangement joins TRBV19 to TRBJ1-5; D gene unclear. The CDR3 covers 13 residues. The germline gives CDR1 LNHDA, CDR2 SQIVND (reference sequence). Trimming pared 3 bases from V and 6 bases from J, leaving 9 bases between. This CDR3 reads CASSIGRAQPQHF. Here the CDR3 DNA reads TGTGCCAGTAGTATCGGAAGGGCTCAGCCCCAGCATTTT.

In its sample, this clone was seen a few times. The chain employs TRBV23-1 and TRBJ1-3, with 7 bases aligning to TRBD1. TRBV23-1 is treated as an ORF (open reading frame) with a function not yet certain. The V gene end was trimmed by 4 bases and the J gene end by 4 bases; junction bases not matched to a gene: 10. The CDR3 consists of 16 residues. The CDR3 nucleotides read TGCGCCAGCAGTCGAAACGAGCGGGACAGCGGAAACACCATATATTTT. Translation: CASSRNERDSGNTIYF.

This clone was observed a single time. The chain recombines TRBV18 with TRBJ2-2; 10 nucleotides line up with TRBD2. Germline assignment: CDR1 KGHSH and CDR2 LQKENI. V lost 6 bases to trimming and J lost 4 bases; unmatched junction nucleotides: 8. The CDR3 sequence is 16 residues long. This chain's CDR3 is CASSPGLAELTGELFF. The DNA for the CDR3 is TGTGCCAGCTCGCCCGGACTAGCGGAACTCACCGGGGAGCTGTTTTTT.

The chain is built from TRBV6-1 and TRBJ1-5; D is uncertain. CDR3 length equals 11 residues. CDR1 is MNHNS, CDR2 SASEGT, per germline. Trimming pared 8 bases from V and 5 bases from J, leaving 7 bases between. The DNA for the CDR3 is TGTGCCAGCGCCTTTGATCAGCCCCAGCATTTT. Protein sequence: CASAFDQPQHF.

CDR3 sequence reads: CASSLMGASSDSPYNEQFF. The DNA of the CDR3 is TGTGCCAGCAGTTTGATGGGGGCTAGTAGCGACTCGCCCTACAATGAGCAGTTCTTC. The chain has TRBV27 and TRBJ2-1; possible D gene TRBD1, 6 bases. Trimming cost V 3 bases and J 2 bases, with 23 bases left between them. This CDR3 has 19 residues. In germline, CDR1 is MNHEY, CDR2 SMNVEV (reference sequence).

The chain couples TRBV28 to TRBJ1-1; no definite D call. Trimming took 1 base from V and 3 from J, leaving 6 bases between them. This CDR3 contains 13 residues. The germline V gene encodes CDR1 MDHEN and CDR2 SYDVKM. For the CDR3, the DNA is TGTGCCAGCAGTTTATTTACTGACACTGAAGCTTTCTTT. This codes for CASSLFTDTEAFF.

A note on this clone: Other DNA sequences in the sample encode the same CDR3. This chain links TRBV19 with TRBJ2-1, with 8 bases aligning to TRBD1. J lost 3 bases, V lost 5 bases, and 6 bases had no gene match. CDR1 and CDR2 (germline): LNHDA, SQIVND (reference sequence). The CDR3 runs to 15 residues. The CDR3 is CASSLAGGLYNEQFF. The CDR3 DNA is TGTGCCAGTAGTTTAGCAGGGGGCCTCTACAATGAGCAGTTCTTC.

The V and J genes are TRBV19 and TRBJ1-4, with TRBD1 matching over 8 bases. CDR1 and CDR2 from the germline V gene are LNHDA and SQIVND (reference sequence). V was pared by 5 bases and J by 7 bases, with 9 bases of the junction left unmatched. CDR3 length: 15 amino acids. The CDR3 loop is CASSLQGALGEKLFF. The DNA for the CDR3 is TGTGCCAGTAGTCTTCAGGGGGCATTGGGTGAAAAACTGTTTTTT.

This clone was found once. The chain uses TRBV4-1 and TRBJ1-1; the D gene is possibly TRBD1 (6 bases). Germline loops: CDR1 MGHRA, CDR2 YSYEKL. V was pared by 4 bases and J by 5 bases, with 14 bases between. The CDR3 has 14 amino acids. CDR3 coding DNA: TGCGCCAGCAGCCGGTCAGGGGAAGGGACTGAAGCTTTCTTT. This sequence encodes CASSRSGEGTEAFF.

The CDR3 DNA follows: TGTGCCAGCAGTACCCTCGGACAGGGACGTGGCGAGCAGTACTTC. It is translated as CASSTLGQGRGEQYF. The chain carries TRBV6-2 or TRBV6-3 and TRBJ2-7; TRBD1 matches 8 bases. This CDR3 spans 15 amino acids. The V gene's germline CDR1 is MNHEY and CDR2 SVGEGT. J lost 6 bases, V lost 5 bases, and 12 bases had no gene match.

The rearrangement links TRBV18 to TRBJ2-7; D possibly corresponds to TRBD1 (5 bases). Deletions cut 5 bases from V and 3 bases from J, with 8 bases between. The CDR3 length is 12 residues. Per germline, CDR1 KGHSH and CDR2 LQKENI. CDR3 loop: CASSGAHYEQYF. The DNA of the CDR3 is TGTGCCAGCTCAGGGGCCCACTACGAGCAGTACTTC. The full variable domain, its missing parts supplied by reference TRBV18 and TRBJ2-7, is NAGVMQNPRHLVRRRGQEARLRCSPMKGHSHVYWYRQLPEEGLKFMVYLQKENIIDESGMPKERFSAEFPKEGPSILRIQQVVRGDSAAYFCASSGAHYEQYFGPGTRLTVT.

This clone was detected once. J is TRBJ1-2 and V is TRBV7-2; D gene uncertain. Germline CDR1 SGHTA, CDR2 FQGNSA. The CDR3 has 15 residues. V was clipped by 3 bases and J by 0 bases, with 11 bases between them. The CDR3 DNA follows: TGTGCCAGCAGCTTCATCAGAGAGACTAACTATGGCTACACCTTC. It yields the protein CASSFIRETNYGYTF.

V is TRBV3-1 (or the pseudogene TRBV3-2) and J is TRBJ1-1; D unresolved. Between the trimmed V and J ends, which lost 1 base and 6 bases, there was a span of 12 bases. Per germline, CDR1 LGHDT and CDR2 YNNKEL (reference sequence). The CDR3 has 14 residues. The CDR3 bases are TGTGCCAGCAGCCAAGGGTATTTGGGCGCTGAAGCTTTCTTT. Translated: CASSQGYLGAEAFF.

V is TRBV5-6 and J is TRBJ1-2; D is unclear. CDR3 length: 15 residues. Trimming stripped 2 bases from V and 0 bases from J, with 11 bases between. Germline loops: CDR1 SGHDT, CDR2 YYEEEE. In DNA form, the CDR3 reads TGTGCCAGCAGCTTAATGGCAGGTCCTAACTATGGCTACACCTTC. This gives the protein CASSLMAGPNYGYTF.

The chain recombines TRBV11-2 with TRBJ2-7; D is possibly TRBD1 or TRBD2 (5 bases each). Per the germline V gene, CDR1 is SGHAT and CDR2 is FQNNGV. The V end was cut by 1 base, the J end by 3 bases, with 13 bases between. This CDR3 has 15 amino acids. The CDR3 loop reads CASSLAPGPSYEQYF. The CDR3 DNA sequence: TGTGCCAGCAGCTTAGCGCCGGGACCTAGCTACGAGCAGTACTTC.

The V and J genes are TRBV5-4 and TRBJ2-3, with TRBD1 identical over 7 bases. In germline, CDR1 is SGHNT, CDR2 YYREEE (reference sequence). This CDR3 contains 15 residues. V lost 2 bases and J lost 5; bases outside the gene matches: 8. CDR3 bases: TGTGCCAGCAGCTTAAGGGCAGGGGGTGTAGATACGCAGTATTTT. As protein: CASSLRAGGVDTQYF.

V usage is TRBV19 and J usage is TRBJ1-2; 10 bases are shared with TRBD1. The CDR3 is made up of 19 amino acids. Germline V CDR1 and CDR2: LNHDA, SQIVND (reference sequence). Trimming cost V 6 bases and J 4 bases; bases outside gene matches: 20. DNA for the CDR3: TGTGCCAGTAGAGCGCTATCCAGTCGTGACAGGGGGCTCGGCTATGGCTACACCTTC. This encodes CASRALSSRDRGLGYGYTF.

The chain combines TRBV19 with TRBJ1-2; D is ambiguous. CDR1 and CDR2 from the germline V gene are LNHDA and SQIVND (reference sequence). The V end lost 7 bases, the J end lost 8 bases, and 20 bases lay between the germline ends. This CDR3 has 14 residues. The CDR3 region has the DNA TGTGCCAGTACCTCTACTTATTTCTCACGCGGCTACACCTTC. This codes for CASTSTYFSRGYTF.

The CDR3 reads CASSHAGQGRELFF. Here the CDR3 DNA reads TGTGCCAGCAGCCATGCAGGACAGGGCCGGGAGCTGTTTTTT. The rearrangement links TRBV5-8 to TRBJ2-2, with 8 bases fitting TRBD1. From germline, CDR1 is SGHTS and CDR2 YDEGEE. The CDR3 sequence is 14 residues long. Trimming cost V 4 bases and J 9 bases; bases outside gene matches: 8.

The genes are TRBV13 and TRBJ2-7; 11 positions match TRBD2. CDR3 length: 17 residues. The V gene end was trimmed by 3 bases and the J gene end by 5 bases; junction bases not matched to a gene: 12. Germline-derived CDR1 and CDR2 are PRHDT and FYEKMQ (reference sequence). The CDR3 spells CASSLSASGRKWDEQYF. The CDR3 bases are TGTGCCAGCAGCTTGTCGGCTAGCGGGAGGAAGTGGGACGAGCAGTACTTC.

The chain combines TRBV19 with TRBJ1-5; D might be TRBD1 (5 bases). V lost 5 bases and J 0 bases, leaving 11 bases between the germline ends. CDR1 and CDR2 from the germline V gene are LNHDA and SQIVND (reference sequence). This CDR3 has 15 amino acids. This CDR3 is CASSWSGDSNQPQHF. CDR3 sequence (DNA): TGTGCCAGTAGTTGGTCGGGGGATAGCAATCAGCCCCAGCATTTT. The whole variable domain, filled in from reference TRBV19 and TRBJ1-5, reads DGGITQSPKYLFRKEGQNVTLSCEQNLNHDAMYWYRQDPGQGLRLIYYSQIVNDFQKGDIAEGYSVSREKKESFPLTVTSAQKNPTAFYLCASSWSGDSNQPQHFGDGTRLSIL.